This entry concerns a single T cell receptor (beta chain). The antigen remains unidentified. CDR3 length equals 14 residues. Germline V CDR1 and CDR2: SGDLS, YYNGEE. Trimming took 0 bases from V and 4 from J, leaving 8 bases between them. The data were obtained in a study of cytomegalovirus exposure and HLA in healthy donors. Study findings and constraints: As a later analysis showed, several of the most significant clusters appeared to be linked to common viral pathogens. It was about 180 TCR beta chains that were listed as cytomegalovirus-associated.

PCR involved 60 Vbeta and 13 Jbeta primers. Libraries were prepared by immunoSEQ multiplex PCR; TCRdb keeps only in-frame clonotypes and omits some of them. The sample shows roughly 120,000 clones, under 85% of them seen only once. The rearrangement uses TRBV9 and TRBJ1-5; no firm D call. Input material: PBMCs. This TCR was sampled from a man between 18 and 29 years old in good health and CMV-seropositive. Written as DNA, the CDR3 is TGTGCCAGCAGCGTAGATGGAGGGAATCAGCCCCAGCATTTT. Translation gives CASSVDGGNQPQHF.